The 29 T cell receptor beta chains in this list originate from one sample, sequenced in a study of shared clonotypes between healthy human individuals. Assay: immunoSEQ multiplex PCR; the TCRdb copy retains only in-frame clones and omits some. The sample shows some 690,000 clones, roughly 88% of them seen only once. The sample consisted of memory CD8+ T cells from PBMCs. Subset here: CD45RO+ cells pooled with CCR7-negative TemRA cells. The receptor source for this set is a man younger than 30 in good health. Some clones in this sample may be carry-over from other donors' samples.

The chain links TRBV5-6 to TRBJ2-7; 7 bases fit TRBD1. Germline-derived CDR1 and CDR2 are SGHDT and YYEEEE. There are 14 residues in the CDR3. V dropped 4 bases and J dropped 2; count of bases not matched to a gene: 6. CDR3 in DNA: TGTGCCAGCAGCCACAGGGGAACGGCCTACGAGCAGTACTTC. This translates into CASSHRGTAYEQYF.

The chain is built from TRBV7-3 and TRBJ2-3; TRBD2 matches at 10 bases. Germline-derived CDR1 and CDR2 are SGHTA and FQGTGA. The CDR3 sequence is 16 residues long. V shed 4 bases, J shed 4 bases, and the junction held 8 bases outside the gene matches. The CDR3 DNA is TGTGCCAGCAGCTCTAGCGGGAGCTACTTAGCAGATACGCAGTATTTT. It yields the protein CASSSSGSYLADTQYF.

This rearrangement joins TRBV27 to TRBJ1-2; no reliable D call. V shed 10 bases and J shed 4 bases, with 19 bases lying between them. From germline, CDR1 is MNHEY and CDR2 SMNVEV (reference sequence). CDR3 length: 14 amino acids. The CDR3 protein is CATSYSGSGYGYTF. CDR3 bases: TGTGCCACGAGCTACTCGGGTTCGGGCTATGGCTACACCTTC.

The rearrangement links TRBV6-4 to TRBJ2-4, with TRBD2 as a possible D gene (5 bases). This CDR3 region has 16 residues. Germline V gives CDR1 MRHNA, CDR2 SNTAGT. Deletions cut 0 bases from V and 3 bases from J, with 12 bases between. The CDR3 spells CASSDSPGGGKNIQYF. CDR3 nucleotide sequence: TGTGCCAGCAGTGACTCTCCCGGAGGTGGCAAAAACATTCAGTACTTC.

This sequence joins TRBV9 and TRBJ2-1; 9 positions agree with TRBD2. The V gene's germline CDR1 is SGDLS and CDR2 YYNGEE. The CDR3 has 17 residues. Germline trimming cut 3 bases from V and 1 base from J; bases unmatched to any gene: 8. The CDR3 loop reads CASSAPLAGGSYNEQFF. CDR3 nucleotide sequence: TGTGCCAGCAGCGCCCCCCTCGCGGGAGGGTCCTACAATGAGCAGTTCTTC.

This chain links TRBV7-9 with TRBJ2-7, with 8 bases that match TRBD2. The CDR3 consists of 16 residues. J lost 4 bases, V lost 3 bases, and 11 bases had no gene match. Germline CDR1 is SEHNR and CDR2 is FQNEAQ (reference sequence). The CDR3 DNA reads TGTGCCAGCAGCTTGGTGGCTAGCGGGTACCTGTACGAGCAGTACTTC. Its translation: CASSLVASGYLYEQYF.

The chain carries TRBV19 and TRBJ1-1; D possibly corresponds to TRBD1 (6 bases). The CDR3 length is 14 residues. V dropped 7 bases and J dropped 3 bases, with 15 bases sitting between them. In germline, CDR1 is LNHDA, CDR2 SQIVND (reference sequence). The CDR3 DNA reads TGTGCCAGTAACCATGCAGGGGCCTACACTGAAGCTTTCTTT. It encodes CASNHAGAYTEAFF.

This sequence joins TRBV18 and TRBJ2-7, with 11 bases identical to TRBD2. V gave up 3 bases and J gave up 3 bases; unmatched junction bases: 1. Per the germline V gene, CDR1 is KGHSH and CDR2 is LQKENI. The CDR3 is made up of 14 amino acids. The CDR3 nucleotides are TGTGCCAGCTCACCCGGGACTAGCGGCTACGAGCAGTACTTC. This encodes CASSPGTSGYEQYF.

The chain carries TRBV15 and TRBJ2-4, with 9 bases that match TRBD1. Per the germline V gene, CDR1 is LNHNV and CDR2 is YYDKDF (reference sequence). V gave up 0 bases and J gave up 3 bases; unmatched junction bases: 6. The CDR3 sequence is 17 residues long. Written as DNA, the CDR3 is TGTGCCACCAGCAGAGATCGCATGGACAGGGGCAAAAACATTCAGTACTTC. Its protein is CATSRDRMDRGKNIQYF.

The rearrangement uses TRBV30 and TRBJ2-7, with D tentatively TRBD1 (5 bases). Germline V gene data show CDR1 as GTSNPN and CDR2 as SVGIG (reference sequence). V was cut by 2 bases and J by 2 bases, with 13 bases left in between. The CDR3 runs 14 residues. The CDR3 coding sequence is TGTGCCTGGAGTATCCAGGGTTGGACCTACGAGCAGTACTTC. Translation: CAWSIQGWTYEQYF.

The gene calls are TRBV9 and TRBJ2-2; 8 bases are shared with TRBD1. The CDR3 has 15 amino acids. Germline values: CDR1 SGDLS, CDR2 YYNGEE. V lost 4 bases and J lost 6; bases outside the gene matches: 8. Here the CDR3 DNA reads TGTGCCAGCAGCCCTCCGGACAGGGTACCCGGGGAGCTGTTTTTT. Protein sequence: CASSPPDRVPGELFF.

The V and J genes are TRBV7-6 and TRBJ2-1; a weak D match, TRBD2 (5 bases). From germline, CDR1 is SGHVS and CDR2 FNYEAQ. This CDR3 has 16 amino acids. The ends were cut back, 5 bases at V and 2 bases at J, with 16 bases in the middle. Here the CDR3 reads CASSPPRGAAYNEQFF. Here the CDR3 DNA reads TGTGCCAGCAGCCCTCCCCGGGGAGCAGCCTACAATGAGCAGTTCTTC.

The chain recombines TRBV9 with TRBJ2-2; TRBD2 is a possible D gene (5 bases). This CDR3 is 14 amino acids long. Trimming cost V 0 bases and J 7 bases, with 10 bases left between them. Germline V gene lookup returns CDR1 SGDLS and CDR2 YYNGEE. CDR3 nucleotide sequence: TGTGCCAGCAGCGTAGAACTGGAGGACGGGGAGCTGTTTTTT. Its protein product is CASSVELEDGELFF.

This clone showed up just once. The chain carries TRBV7-2 and TRBJ2-1; no reliable D call. CDR1 SGHTA and CDR2 FQGNSA come from the germline V gene. V lost 7 bases and J 4 bases, leaving 20 bases between the germline ends. The CDR3 spans 16 residues. DNA of the CDR3: TGTGCCAGCACCCCTCTGACTCTCGAGCAGTACAATGAGCAGTTCTTC. Translation: CASTPLTLEQYNEQFF.

The chain uses TRBV4-1 and TRBJ2-7; D is unclear. Germline V gene lookup returns CDR1 MGHRA and CDR2 YSYEKL. Trimming took off 4 bases at V and 0 bases at J, with 7 bases between the two ends. This CDR3 comprises 13 residues. This CDR3 is CASSPRYSYEQYF. In nucleotides, the CDR3 is TGCGCCAGCAGCCCGAGGTACTCCTACGAGCAGTACTTC.

The chain recombines TRBV7-9 with TRBJ2-7; TRBD2 is a possible D gene (6 bases). This CDR3 has 15 amino acids. Germline lookup yields CDR1 SEHNR and CDR2 FQNEAQ (reference sequence). Deletions cut 5 bases from V and 1 base from J, with 15 bases between. The CDR3 reads CASSQRRAPSYEQYF. In nucleotides, the CDR3 is TGTGCCAGCAGCCAAAGGAGGGCACCGTCCTACGAGCAGTACTTC.

In this sample, this clone turned up once. The chain recombines TRBV7-9 with TRBJ2-3, with D perhaps given as TRBD1 or TRBD2 (5 bases each). CDR3 length: 15 residues. Trimming shortened V by 5 bases and J by 5 bases, and 17 bases separated the two germline ends. Per germline, CDR1 SEHNR and CDR2 FQNEAQ (reference sequence). CDR3 in DNA: TGTGCCAGCAGCCTCCTCCGGGGCGAGGGAGATACGCAGTATTTT. This sequence encodes CASSLLRGEGDTQYF. The whole variable domain, filled in from reference TRBV7-9 and TRBJ2-3, reads DTGVSQNPRHKITKRGQNVTFRCDPISEHNRLYWYRQTLGQGPEFLTYFQNEAQLEKSRLLSDRFSAERPKGSFSTLEIQRTEQGDSAMYLCASSLLRGEGDTQYFGPGTRLTVL.

This clone was observed a handful of times. This chain's CDR3 is CASSAGRTEAFF. The CDR3 nucleotides read TGTGCCAGCAGTGCCGGGAGGACTGAAGCTTTCTTT. The chain carries TRBV2 and TRBJ1-1; D unresolved. This CDR3 region has 12 residues. Trimming cost V 4 bases and J 5 bases, with 8 bases left between them. The V gene's germline CDR1 is SNHLY and CDR2 FYNNEI.

The chain joins TRBV27 to TRBJ1-2; 7 positions agree with TRBD1. J gave up 4 bases and V 10 bases, and 9 bases lay outside the gene matches. The CDR3 has 13 residues. CDR1 and CDR2 from the germline V gene are MNHEY and SMNVEV (reference sequence). CDR3 coding DNA: TGTGCCACTCGAAACAGGGGTGGCTATGGCTACACCTTC. Encoded protein: CATRNRGGYGYTF.

The chain links TRBV4-1 to TRBJ1-3; maybe TRBD1 (5 bases). The CDR3 totals 16 residues. The V gene's germline CDR1 is MGHRA and CDR2 YSYEKL. The V end lost 4 bases, the J end lost 0 bases, and 13 bases lay between the germline ends. The CDR3 bases are TGCGCCAGCAGCCCAAGTCGGGACTACTCTGGAAACACCATATATTTT. Translated: CASSPSRDYSGNTIYF.

The V call is TRBV16, the J call TRBJ2-2; 10 bases map to TRBD2. The ends lost 2 bases at V and 6 bases at J; junction bases unmatched: 0. The CDR3 is 14 residues long. Germline V gene lookup returns CDR1 KGHSY and CDR2 FQNENV. The CDR3 region is CASSQGTSAGELFF. The DNA for the CDR3 is TGTGCCAGCAGCCAAGGGACTAGCGCCGGGGAGCTGTTTTTT. The full variable domain, with the rest looked up from reference TRBV16 and TRBJ2-2, is GEEVAQTPKHLVRGEGQKAKLYCAPIKGHSYVFWYQQVLKNEFKFLISFQNENVFDETGMPKERFSAKCLPNSPCSLEIQATKLEDSAVYFCASSQGTSAGELFFGEGSRLTVL.

CDR3 in amino acids: CSVVGQGIYMNTEAFF. CDR3 sequence (DNA): TGCAGCGTCGTGGGACAGGGAATTTACATGAACACTGAAGCTTTCTTT. The J gene is TRBJ1-1, the V gene TRBV29-1, with 9 bases fitting TRBD1. The CDR3 has 16 residues. Germline lookup yields CDR1 SQVTM and CDR2 ANQGSEA. The J segment lost 0 bases and the V segment lost 6 bases, leaving 11 bases of the junction unmatched.

The chain recombines TRBV5-5 with TRBJ2-1; 8 bases align to TRBD2. Looked up from germline, CDR1 is SGHKS and CDR2 is YYEKEE (reference sequence). V lost 4 bases to trimming and J lost 7 bases; unmatched junction nucleotides: 10. The CDR3 sequence is 15 residues long. The CDR3 nucleotides are TGTGCCAGCAGCGTCCTGAGCGGGAGCGGAAATGAGCAGTTCTTC. This gives the protein CASSVLSGSGNEQFF.

The V and J genes are TRBV7-9 and TRBJ1-2, with D perhaps matching TRBD1 (5 bases). Germline CDR1 reads SEHNR; CDR2 reads FQNEAQ (reference sequence). The CDR3 has 16 residues. Deletions cut 9 bases from V and 5 bases from J, with 25 bases between. CDR3 sequence reads: CASLIKGRVEGYGYTF. The CDR3 DNA reads as TGTGCCAGTCTTATAAAGGGCAGGGTAGAAGGGTATGGCTACACCTTC.

The chain carries TRBV19 and TRBJ1-2, with 12 bases identical to TRBD1. The germline V gene encodes CDR1 LNHDA and CDR2 SQIVND (reference sequence). There are 17 residues in the CDR3. V dropped 3 bases and J dropped 8; count of bases not matched to a gene: 13. The CDR3: CASSIKPEPGTGGGYTF. The CDR3 region has the DNA TGTGCCAGTAGTATTAAGCCCGAACCCGGGACAGGGGGCGGCTACACCTTC.

CDR3 sequence: CASSLEGRIHEQYF. The CDR3 nucleotides read TGTGCCAGCAGCTTGGAGGGTCGTATCCACGAGCAGTACTTC. The gene calls are TRBV5-6 and TRBJ2-7; D is unresolved. The CDR3 loop spans 14 amino acids. V lost 0 bases, J lost 5 bases, and 12 bases lay in between. Germline V gene data show CDR1 as SGHDT and CDR2 as YYEEEE.

The sample holds one count of this clone. The gene calls are TRBV11-2 and TRBJ1-2, with D hard to call. V lost 1 base to trimming and J lost 4 bases, with 7 bases between them. Germline values: CDR1 SGHAT, CDR2 FQNNGV. The CDR3 is 13 amino acids. CDR3 in amino acids: CASSLGPFYGYTF. The CDR3 coding sequence is TGTGCCAGCAGCTTAGGCCCATTCTATGGCTACACCTTC.

The count of this clone is one. CDR3 bases: TGTGCCAGCAGTGATCAGCACTACGAGCAGTACTTC. This codes for CASSDQHYEQYF. This chain links TRBV2 with TRBJ2-7; no firm D call. CDR1 and CDR2 (germline): SNHLY, FYNNEI. The CDR3 spans 12 residues. The ends were cut back, 3 bases at V and 3 bases at J, with 6 bases in the middle. Using reference TRBV2 and TRBJ2-7 for the parts outside the CDR3, the full variable domain is EPEVTQTPSHQVTQMGQEVILRCVPISNHLYFYWYRQILGQKVEFLVSFYNNEISEKSEIFDDQFSVERPDGSNFTLKIRSTKLEDSAMYFCASSDQHYEQYFGPGTRLTVT.

V gene TRBV9 combines with J gene TRBJ2-5; 8 bases fit TRBD1. CDR1 is SGDLS and CDR2 is YYNGEE in the germline V gene. Trimming removed 4 bases from V and 3 bases from J; junction bases left unmatched: 11. This CDR3 comprises 16 residues. This CDR3 is CASSPRDRNLEETQYF. In nucleotides, the CDR3 is TGTGCCAGCAGCCCCAGGGACAGGAATTTGGAAGAGACCCAGTACTTC.